This TCR beta chain was observed in a study of shared clonotypes between healthy human individuals. Background on the study: The cohort comprised two women and a few men. Their ages spanned 18 to 49 years.

CD45RO-negative, CCR7-positively selected cells formed the naive CD8 fraction, excluding terminally differentiated effector memory CD45RA+ cells. The repertoire was sequenced with immunoSEQ multiplex PCR; TCRdb's copy has only in-frame clones and lacks some. The sample has nearly 2 million clones, approximately 95% seen once; the top ten hold more than 0.95%. Notes on the study in general: The study found approximately 5% of naive CD4 clonotypes shared across a few donors.

Regarding this clone: Its antigen is not known.

CDR1 is WSHSY and CDR2 is SAAADI in the germline V gene. Trimming shortened V by 8 bases and J by 5 bases, and 12 bases separated the two germline ends. The CDR3 is 12 residues long. Material for sequencing was naive CD8+ T cells sorted from blood. The source is a man younger than 35 in good health. V is TRBV10-2 and J is TRBJ1-2, with TRBD1 as a possible D gene (5 bases). The CDR3 DNA reads TGCGCCAGCCGGGAGGGGACGTATGGCTACACCTTC. Residues: CASREGTYGYTF.